This is a list of T cell receptor beta chains from one sample in a study of metastatic and nonmetastatic thyroid tumors. Using MiXCR, TCRdb re-called clones from the PCR reads. Of around 15,000 clones in the sample, approximately 30% were seen once. The sequenced sample was tumor tissue. The origin of the receptors is a male donor with papillary thyroid cancer or a benign thyroid nodule (not recorded which). Some clones in this sample may be carry-over from other donors' samples. The CDR3 runs from the conserved cysteine through the conserved F or W. D genes are given only for firm matches. Rows may omit the clone size; those that give it use once, few, many or a size class.

J gene: TRBJ1-1; clone size: medium-sized; D gene: NA; V gene: TRBV28; CDR3 DNA: TGTGCCAGCAGCAAAGGGGGGCTCGGAGCTTTCTTT; CDR3 protein: CASSKGGLGAFF
J gene: TRBJ1-2; clone size: few; D gene: NA; V gene: TRBV28; CDR3 DNA: TGTGCCAGCACCGTCCCGCCACCCAACTATGGCTACACCTTC; CDR3 protein: CASTVPPPNYGYTF
J gene: TRBJ1-2; clone size: NA; D gene: NA; V gene: TRBV10-3; CDR3 DNA: TGTGCCATCAGTGAGTCGCCGGTAGCCTATGGCTACACCTTC; CDR3 protein: CAISESPVAYGYTF
J gene: TRBJ2-7; clone size: medium-sized; D gene: TRBD1; V gene: TRBV9; CDR3 DNA: TGTGCCAGCAGCGAAGGGACAGGGCCTTACTACGAGCAGTACTTC; CDR3 protein: CASSEGTGPYYEQYF
J gene: TRBJ1-2; clone size: NA; D gene: NA; V gene: TRBV5-1; CDR3 DNA: TGCGCCAGCAGCTTTGGGGGGAGCGGAGGGGAAGGCTACACCTTC; CDR3 protein: CASSFGGSGGEGYTF
J gene: TRBJ1-2; clone size: NA; D gene: TRBD1; V gene: TRBV20-1; CDR3 DNA: TGCAGTGCTACAACAGGGGGCGGTGACTATGGCTACACCTTC; CDR3 protein: CSATTGGGDYGYTF
J gene: TRBJ1-2; clone size: NA; D gene: NA; V gene: TRBV5-1; CDR3 DNA: TGCGCCAGCAGCTTCACGACGCCAGGGCTAAACTATGGCTACACCTTC; CDR3 protein: CASSFTTPGLNYGYTF
J gene: TRBJ2-1; clone size: NA; D gene: NA; V gene: TRBV5-1; CDR3 DNA: TGCGCCAGCAGGTCGGCTCTCTTGAATGAGCAGTTCTTC; CDR3 protein: CASRSALLNEQFF
J gene: TRBJ2-5; clone size: NA; D gene: NA; V gene: TRBV20-1; CDR3 DNA: TGCAGTGCTAGCGACAGAATCCAAGAGACCCAGTACTTC; CDR3 protein: CSASDRIQETQYF
J gene: TRBJ2-5; clone size: few; D gene: NA; V gene: TRBV6-1; CDR3 DNA: TGTGCCAGCAGTGAGGAGACCCAGTACTTC; CDR3 protein: CASSEETQYF
J gene: TRBJ2-3; clone size: many; D gene: NA; V gene: TRBV6-1; CDR3 DNA: TGTGCCAGCAGTCCTCCCGGGGCCCTAAGCACAGATACGCAGTATTTT; CDR3 protein: CASSPPGALSTDTQYF
J gene: TRBJ2-3; clone size: many; D gene: NA; V gene: TRBV7-3; CDR3 DNA: TGTGCCAGCAGCTTAATAGGCCGGGAAGATACGCAGTATTTT; CDR3 protein: CASSLIGREDTQYF
J gene: TRBJ2-1; clone size: many; D gene: NA; V gene: TRBV11-2; CDR3 DNA: TGTGCCAGCAGCTTATCCTTCCGCGGGCAGTTCTTC; CDR3 protein: CASSLSFRGQFF
J gene: TRBJ1-2; clone size: many; D gene: NA; V gene: TRBV12-3/TRBV12-4; CDR3 DNA: TGTGCCAGCAGTCCTACAGGGAACTATGGCTACACCTTC; CDR3 protein: CASSPTGNYGYTF
J gene: TRBJ1-3; clone size: few; D gene: NA; V gene: TRBV18; CDR3 DNA: TGTGCCAGCTCAGGGGATCTAGGAAACACCATATATTTT; CDR3 protein: CASSGDLGNTIYF
J gene: TRBJ2-1; clone size: many; D gene: TRBD2; V gene: TRBV4-2; CDR3 DNA: TGTGCCAGCAGCCAGACCCCGGGACTAGCGGGAGGGCGTATCGGTGAGCAGTTCTTC; CDR3 protein: CASSQTPGLAGGRIGEQFF
J gene: TRBJ1-2; clone size: NA; D gene: NA; V gene: TRBV11-3; CDR3 DNA: TGTGCCAGCAGCTTGCATCGGCAAGGGCCTGGCTACACCTTC; CDR3 protein: CASSLHRQGPGYTF
J gene: TRBJ2-2; clone size: many; D gene: NA; V gene: TRBV6-2/TRBV6-3; CDR3 DNA: TGTGCCAGTCGTGACGGGGAGCTGTTTTTT; CDR3 protein: CASRDGELFF
J gene: TRBJ2-7; clone size: NA; D gene: TRBD2; V gene: TRBV28; CDR3 DNA: TGTGCCAGCAGTACCCTGGGACTAGCCACTTCCTACGAGCAGTACTTC; CDR3 protein: CASSTLGLATSYEQYF
J gene: TRBJ2-7; clone size: few; D gene: NA; V gene: TRBV12-3/TRBV12-4; CDR3 DNA: TGTGCCAGCAGCTGGGACTCCTCATGTCAGTACTTC; CDR3 protein: CASSWDSSCQYF
J gene: TRBJ1-4; clone size: NA; D gene: NA; V gene: TRBV10-3; CDR3 DNA: TGTGCCAGCAGAGGGGGGACGGGAGAAAAACTGTTTTTT; CDR3 protein: CASRGGTGEKLFF
J gene: TRBJ2-6; clone size: NA; D gene: NA; V gene: TRBV6-2/TRBV6-3; CDR3 DNA: TGTGCCAGCAGTTCTTTGGAACAGGGCGCCTCTGGGGCCAACGTCCTGACTTTC; CDR3 protein: CASSSLEQGASGANVLTF
J gene: TRBJ2-3; clone size: medium-sized; D gene: NA; V gene: TRBV24-1; CDR3 DNA: TGTGCCACCAGTGATACAGATACGCAGTATTTT; CDR3 protein: CATSDTDTQYF
J gene: TRBJ1-4; clone size: once; D gene: NA; V gene: TRBV20-1; CDR3 DNA: TGCAGTGTAAGGGCTAATGAAAAACTGTTTTTT; CDR3 protein: CSVRANEKLFF
J gene: TRBJ2-5; clone size: many; D gene: TRBD2; V gene: TRBV12-3/TRBV12-4; CDR3 DNA: TGTGCCAGCAGTCCTGGTGGTTTAGCGGGAGTGGGAGAGACCCAGTACTTC; CDR3 protein: CASSPGGLAGVGETQYF
J gene: TRBJ2-1; clone size: few; D gene: NA; V gene: TRBV2; CDR3 DNA: TGTGCCAGCCCCCGACAGTCCGGGAATGAGCAGTTCTTC; CDR3 protein: CASPRQSGNEQFF
J gene: TRBJ1-2; clone size: NA; D gene: NA; V gene: TRBV20-1; CDR3 DNA: TGCAGTGCCACATGGTATGGCTATACCTTC; CDR3 protein: CSATWYGYTF
J gene: TRBJ2-7; clone size: medium-sized; D gene: NA; V gene: TRBV4-2; CDR3 DNA: TGTGCCAGCAGCCAAGATTTGGACGGGGGACCCTACGAGCAGTACTTC; CDR3 protein: CASSQDLDGGPYEQYF
J gene: TRBJ2-2; clone size: NA; D gene: TRBD1; V gene: TRBV25-1; CDR3 DNA: TGTGCCAGTAGTGGTCGGACAGGGAGCGCCGGGGAGCTGTTTTTT; CDR3 protein: CASSGRTGSAGELFF
J gene: TRBJ2-1; clone size: many; D gene: NA; V gene: TRBV6-4; CDR3 DNA: TGTGCCAGCAGTGACAGGGACAATGAGCAGTTCTTC; CDR3 protein: CASSDRDNEQFF
J gene: TRBJ2-1; clone size: NA; D gene: TRBD2; V gene: TRBV5-1; CDR3 DNA: TGCGCCAGCAGCTTGGGTAGCGGGGGCCGGGATGAGCAGTTCTTC; CDR3 protein: CASSLGSGGRDEQFF
J gene: TRBJ2-1; clone size: many; D gene: NA; V gene: TRBV7-2; CDR3 DNA: TGTGCCAGCCAGGGTTTCCACTCCTACAATGAGCAGTTCTTC; CDR3 protein: CASQGFHSYNEQFF
J gene: TRBJ2-5; clone size: few; D gene: NA; V gene: TRBV6-1; CDR3 DNA: TGTGCCAGCAGTGAGCGCCTCTTGTCCGGGACCCAAGAGACCCAGTACTTC; CDR3 protein: CASSERLLSGTQETQYF
J gene: TRBJ2-3; clone size: few; D gene: TRBD2; V gene: TRBV6-2/TRBV6-3; CDR3 DNA: TGTGCCAGCAGGTACGGGATGACTAGCGTGGGCACAGATACGCAGTATTTT; CDR3 protein: CASRYGMTSVGTDTQYF
J gene: TRBJ2-7; clone size: many; D gene: NA; V gene: TRBV7-3; CDR3 DNA: TGTGCCAGCAGCTTAATCGGCGAGGGGGAGCAGTACTTC; CDR3 protein: CASSLIGEGEQYF
J gene: TRBJ2-3; clone size: NA; D gene: NA; V gene: TRBV18; CDR3 DNA: TGTGCCAGCTCACCACCAACTAGCCGGGCGTCAGATACGCAGTATTTT; CDR3 protein: CASSPPTSRASDTQYF
J gene: TRBJ2-3; clone size: NA; D gene: TRBD2; V gene: TRBV18; CDR3 DNA: TGTGCCAGCGGGGGGGCAGATACGCAGTATTTT; CDR3 protein: CASGGADTQYF
J gene: TRBJ2-1; clone size: NA; D gene: NA; V gene: TRBV7-6; CDR3 DNA: TGTGCCAGCAGCTTGGAGGGTAATGAGCAGTTCTTC; CDR3 protein: CASSLEGNEQFF
J gene: TRBJ2-1; clone size: NA; D gene: NA; V gene: TRBV2; CDR3 DNA: TGTGCCAGCAGAGCCTTAGGTGGGAGGAACTACAATGAGCAGTTCTTC; CDR3 protein: CASRALGGRNYNEQFF
J gene: TRBJ2-1; clone size: NA; D gene: NA; V gene: TRBV5-1; CDR3 DNA: TGCGCCAGCAGCTTGGTGGGCCAAGTTGACAATGAGCAGTTCTTC; CDR3 protein: CASSLVGQVDNEQFF
J gene: TRBJ2-7; clone size: NA; D gene: TRBD1; V gene: TRBV11-2; CDR3 DNA: TGTGCCAGCAGCTTAGACCCGGGACAGGGGCTCTACGAGCAGTACTTC; CDR3 protein: CASSLDPGQGLYEQYF
J gene: TRBJ1-2; clone size: many; D gene: NA; V gene: TRBV6-5; CDR3 DNA: TGTGCCAGCAGTTACGCGATGGCGCTTTCGTATGGCTACACCTTC; CDR3 protein: CASSYAMALSYGYTF
J gene: TRBJ1-5; clone size: NA; D gene: NA; V gene: TRBV18; CDR3 DNA: TGTGCCAGCTCCCCTACAGAGAATCAGCCCCAGAATTTT; CDR3 protein: CASSPTENQPQNF
J gene: TRBJ2-3; clone size: medium-sized; D gene: NA; V gene: TRBV3-1; CDR3 DNA: TGTGCCAGCAGCCGCGGGACAAACACAGATACGCAGTATTTT; CDR3 protein: CASSRGTNTDTQYF
J gene: TRBJ1-2; clone size: many; D gene: NA; V gene: TRBV6-1; CDR3 DNA: TGTGCCAGCAGCTCACTTAACAGACTCACTATCTATGGCTACACCTTC; CDR3 protein: CASSSLNRLTIYGYTF
J gene: TRBJ1-5; clone size: few; D gene: NA; V gene: TRBV28; CDR3 DNA: TGTGCCAGCAGTCCGGGTAGTGTGCTGCCCCAGCATTTT; CDR3 protein: CASSPGSVLPQHF
J gene: TRBJ1-2; clone size: many; D gene: NA; V gene: TRBV5-4; CDR3 DNA: TGTGCCAGCAGCGGCACCCTCCTTCCTAACTATGGCTACACCTTC; CDR3 protein: CASSGTLLPNYGYTF
J gene: TRBJ2-7; clone size: medium-sized; D gene: TRBD2; V gene: TRBV4-1; CDR3 DNA: TGCGCCAGCAGCCCGGGACTAGTGTCCTACGAGCAGTACTTC; CDR3 protein: CASSPGLVSYEQYF
J gene: TRBJ2-4; clone size: many; D gene: TRBD1; V gene: TRBV28; CDR3 DNA: TGTGCCAGCAGCCTCATACCGGGACAGGGCCCGTCCATTCAGTACTTC; CDR3 protein: CASSLIPGQGPSIQYF